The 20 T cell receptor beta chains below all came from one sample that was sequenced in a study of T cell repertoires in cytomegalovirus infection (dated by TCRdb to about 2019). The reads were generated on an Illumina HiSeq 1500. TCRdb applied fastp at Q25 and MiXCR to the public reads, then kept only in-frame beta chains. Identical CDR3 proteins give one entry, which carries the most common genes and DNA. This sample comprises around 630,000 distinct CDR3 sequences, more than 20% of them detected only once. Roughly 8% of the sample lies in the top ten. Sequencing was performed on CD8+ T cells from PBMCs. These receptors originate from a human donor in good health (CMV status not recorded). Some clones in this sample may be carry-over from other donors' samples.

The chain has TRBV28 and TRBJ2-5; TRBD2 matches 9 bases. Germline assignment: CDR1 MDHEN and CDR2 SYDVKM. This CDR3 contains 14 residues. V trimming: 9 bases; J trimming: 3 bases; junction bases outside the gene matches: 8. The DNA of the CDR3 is TGTGCCAGTCAACCCAGCGGGGGGAAAGAGACCCAGTACTTC. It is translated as CASQPSGGKETQYF.

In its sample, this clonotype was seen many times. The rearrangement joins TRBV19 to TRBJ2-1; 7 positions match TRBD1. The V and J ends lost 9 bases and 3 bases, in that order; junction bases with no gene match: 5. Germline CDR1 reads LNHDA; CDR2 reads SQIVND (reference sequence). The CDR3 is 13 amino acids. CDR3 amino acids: CASSRDSYNEQFF. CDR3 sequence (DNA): TGTGCCAGCAGCAGGGACAGCTACAATGAGCAGTTCTTC.

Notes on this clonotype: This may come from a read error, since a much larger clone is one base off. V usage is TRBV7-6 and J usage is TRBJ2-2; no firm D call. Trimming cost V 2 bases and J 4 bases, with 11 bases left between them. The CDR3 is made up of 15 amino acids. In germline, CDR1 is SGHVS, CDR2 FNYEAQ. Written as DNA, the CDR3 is TGTGCCAGCAGCTTATTAGGGATTCCCACCGGGGAGCTGTTTTTT. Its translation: CASSLLGIPTGELFF.

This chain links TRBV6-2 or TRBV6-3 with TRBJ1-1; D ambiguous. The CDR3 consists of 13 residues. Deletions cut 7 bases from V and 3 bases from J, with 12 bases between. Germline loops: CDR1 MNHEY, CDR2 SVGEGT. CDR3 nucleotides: TGTGCCAGCAATTCGGACGAGGACACTGAAGCTTTCTTT. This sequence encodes CASNSDEDTEAFF.

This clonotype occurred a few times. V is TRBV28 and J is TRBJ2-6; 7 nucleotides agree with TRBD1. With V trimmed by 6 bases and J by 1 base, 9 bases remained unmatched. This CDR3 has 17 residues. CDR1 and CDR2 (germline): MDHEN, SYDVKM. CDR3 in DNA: TGTGCCAGCAGGTGGAAGGGGGCAGTTTCTGGGGCCAACGTCCTGACTTTC. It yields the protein CASRWKGAVSGANVLTF.

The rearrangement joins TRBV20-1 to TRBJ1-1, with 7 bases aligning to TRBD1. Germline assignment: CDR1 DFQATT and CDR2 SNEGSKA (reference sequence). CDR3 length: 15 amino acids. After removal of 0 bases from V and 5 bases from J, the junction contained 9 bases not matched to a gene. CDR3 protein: CSARDRGGTFTEAFF. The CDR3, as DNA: TGCAGTGCTAGAGATAGAGGGGGCACGTTTACTGAAGCTTTCTTT.

For the CDR3, the DNA is TGTGCCATCAGTGCCACAATAGCGGGGGTTACCTACGAGCAGTACTTC. Translated, it gives CAISATIAGVTYEQYF. This chain joins TRBV10-3 and TRBJ2-7; 9 bases line up with TRBD2. This CDR3 comprises 16 residues. Germline lookup yields CDR1 ENHRY and CDR2 SYGVKD. V lost 4 bases to trimming and J lost 2 bases; unmatched junction nucleotides: 9.

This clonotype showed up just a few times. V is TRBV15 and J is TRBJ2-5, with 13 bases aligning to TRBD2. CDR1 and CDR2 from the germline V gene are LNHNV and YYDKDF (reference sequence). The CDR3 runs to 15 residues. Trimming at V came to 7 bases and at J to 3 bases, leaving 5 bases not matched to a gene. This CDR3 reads CATTLGLAGKETQYF. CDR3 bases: TGTGCCACCACCTTGGGACTAGCGGGGAAAGAGACCCAGTACTTC.

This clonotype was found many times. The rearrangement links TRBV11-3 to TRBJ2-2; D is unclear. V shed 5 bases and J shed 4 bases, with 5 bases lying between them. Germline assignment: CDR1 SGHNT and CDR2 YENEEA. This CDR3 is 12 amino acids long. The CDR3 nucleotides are TGTGCCAGCAGCGAAGGCACCGGGGAGCTGTTTTTT. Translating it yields CASSEGTGELFF.

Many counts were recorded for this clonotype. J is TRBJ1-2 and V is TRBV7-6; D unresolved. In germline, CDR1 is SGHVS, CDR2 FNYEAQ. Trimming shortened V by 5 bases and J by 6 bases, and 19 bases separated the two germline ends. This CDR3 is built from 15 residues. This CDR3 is CASSHRPGAVDGYTF. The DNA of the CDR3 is TGTGCCAGCAGCCACCGGCCGGGAGCAGTCGATGGCTACACCTTC.

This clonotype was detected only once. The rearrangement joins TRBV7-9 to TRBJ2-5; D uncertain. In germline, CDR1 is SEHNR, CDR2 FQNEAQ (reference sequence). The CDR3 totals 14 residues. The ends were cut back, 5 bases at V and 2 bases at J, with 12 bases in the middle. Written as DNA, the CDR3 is TGTGCCAGCAGCGCGGACCAGAAACAAGAGACCCAGTACTTC. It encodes CASSADQKQETQYF.

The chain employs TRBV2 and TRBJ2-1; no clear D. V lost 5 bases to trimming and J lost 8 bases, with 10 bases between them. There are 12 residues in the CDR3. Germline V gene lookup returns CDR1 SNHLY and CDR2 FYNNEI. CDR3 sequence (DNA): TGTGCCAGCAGTCGCCGGGCACATGAGCAGTTCTTC. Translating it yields CASSRRAHEQFF.

CDR3 amino acids: CASSSTEDNGYTF. CDR3 coding DNA: TGTGCCAGCAGCTCGACTGAAGACAATGGCTACACCTTC. V usage is TRBV7-9 and J usage is TRBJ1-2; no firm D call. The CDR3 totals 13 residues. With 4 bases removed from V and 6 bases from J, the gap between germline ends came to 12 bases. Germline lookup yields CDR1 SEHNR and CDR2 FQNEAQ (reference sequence).

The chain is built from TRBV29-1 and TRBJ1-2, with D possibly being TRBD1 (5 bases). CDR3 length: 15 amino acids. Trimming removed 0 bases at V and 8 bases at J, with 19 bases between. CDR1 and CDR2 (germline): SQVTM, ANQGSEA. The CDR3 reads CSVEDPPPGAGGYTF. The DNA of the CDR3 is TGCAGCGTTGAAGATCCACCCCCCGGGGCAGGCGGCTACACCTTC.

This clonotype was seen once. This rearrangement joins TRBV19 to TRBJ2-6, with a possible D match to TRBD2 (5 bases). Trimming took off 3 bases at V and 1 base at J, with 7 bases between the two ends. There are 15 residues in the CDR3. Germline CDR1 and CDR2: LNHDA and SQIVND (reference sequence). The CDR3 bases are TGTGCCAGTAGTATTAGCGTTTCTGGGGCCAACGTCCTGACTTTC. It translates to CASSISVSGANVLTF.

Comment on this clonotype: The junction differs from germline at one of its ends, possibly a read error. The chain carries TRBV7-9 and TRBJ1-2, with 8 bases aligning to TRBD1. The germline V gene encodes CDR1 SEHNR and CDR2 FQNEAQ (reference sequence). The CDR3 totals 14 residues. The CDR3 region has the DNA TGTGCCAACAGCCTGGGACAGGCAAACTATGGCTACACCTTC. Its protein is CANSLGQANYGYTF.

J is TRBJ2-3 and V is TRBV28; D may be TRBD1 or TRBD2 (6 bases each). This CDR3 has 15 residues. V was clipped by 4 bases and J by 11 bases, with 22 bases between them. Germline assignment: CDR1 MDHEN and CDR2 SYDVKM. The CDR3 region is CASSWELGGGMGQYF. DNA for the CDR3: TGTGCCAGCAGTTGGGAGCTGGGGGGCGGTATGGGGCAGTATTTT.

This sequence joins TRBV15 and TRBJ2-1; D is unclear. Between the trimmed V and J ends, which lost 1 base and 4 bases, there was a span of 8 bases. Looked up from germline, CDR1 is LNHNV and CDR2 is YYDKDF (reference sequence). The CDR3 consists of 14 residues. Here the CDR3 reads CATSRGYSYNEQFF. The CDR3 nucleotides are TGTGCCACCAGCAGAGGGTACAGTTACAATGAGCAGTTCTTC.

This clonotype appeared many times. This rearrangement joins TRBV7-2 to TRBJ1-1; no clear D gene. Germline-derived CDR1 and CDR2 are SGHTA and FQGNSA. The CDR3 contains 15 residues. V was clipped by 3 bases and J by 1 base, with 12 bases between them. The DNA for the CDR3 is TGTGCCAGCAGCTTTTCCGTGTTCTCGAACACTGAAGCTTTCTTT. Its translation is CASSFSVFSNTEAFF.

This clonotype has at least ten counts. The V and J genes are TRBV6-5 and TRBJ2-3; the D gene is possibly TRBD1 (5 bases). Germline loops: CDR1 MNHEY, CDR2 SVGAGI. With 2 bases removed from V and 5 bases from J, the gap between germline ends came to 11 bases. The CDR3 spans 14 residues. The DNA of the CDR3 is TGTGCCAGCAGTTACCTGCAGGGTGGAGATACGCAGTATTTT. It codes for CASSYLQGGDTQYF.